The source of this T cell receptor (beta chain) is a study of OX40 agonist ivuxolimab in advanced cancers. Study-wide points: More expanded clones were seen, on average, in CD8+ T cells than in CD4+. Normalized expansion of T-cell clones was also low for some nonresponders.

Germline V CDR1 and CDR2: SNHLY, FYNNEI. CDR3 length: 15 residues. Blood sampling was done at baseline, cycle 4 day 1, and cycle 7 day 1. Notes on this clone: Its antigen is not identified.

Generated by immunoSEQ multiplex PCR, the TCRdb table keeps only in-frame clones and is missing some. This table has approximately 92,000 clones, about 96% appearing once. Sample: CD4+ or CD8+ T cells sorted from blood, taken in a trial of the OX40 agonist ivuxolimab. The clonotype was recovered from an adult with an advanced solid tumor such as melanoma, head and neck, liver or kidney cancer. The rearrangement uses TRBV2 and TRBJ2-5, with TRBD2 matching 7 bases. The J call could be wrong; TRBJ2-7 is a better fit for the DNA end. As DNA, the CDR3 is TGTGCCAGCAGTGAAGCTCGGGGGGACCCCTACGAGCAGTACTTC. Translation: CASSEARGDPYEQYF.